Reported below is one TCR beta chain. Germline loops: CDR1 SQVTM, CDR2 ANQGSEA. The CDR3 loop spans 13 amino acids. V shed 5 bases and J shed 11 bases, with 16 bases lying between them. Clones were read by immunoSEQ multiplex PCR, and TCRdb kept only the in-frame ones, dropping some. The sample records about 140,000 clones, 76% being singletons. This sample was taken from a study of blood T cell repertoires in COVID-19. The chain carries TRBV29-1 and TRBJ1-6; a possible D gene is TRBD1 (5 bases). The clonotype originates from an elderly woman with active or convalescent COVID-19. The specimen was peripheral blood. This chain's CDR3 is CSVRGSSSAPLHF. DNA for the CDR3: TGCAGCGTTAGGGGATCCAGCTCTGCACCCCTCCACTTT.